This T cell receptor beta chain comes out of a study of T-cell reconstitution after alpha-beta-depleted transplantation in children. Study outcomes and limitations: Reportedly, roughly two months post-transplant, alpha-beta T cells arose from several hundred expanded graft clones.

As it was prepared, the TCRbeta library received unique molecular identifiers. TCRdb processed the PCR reads anew with MiXCR; each CDR3 protein has one entry. There are about a million distinct CDR3 sequences in the sample; 25% to 30% occur only once, and roughly 27% lies in the top ten. The CDR3 contains 17 residues. The germline CDR1 and CDR2 sequences are LGHNA and YSLEER. V was shortened by 0 bases and J by 4 bases, with 15 bases between the two germline ends. This clonotype was seen only a few times. Its antigen is currently unknown. The sample was PBMCs, mostly from graft donor cells, taken 360 days after TCRalphabeta/CD19-depleted stem cell transplant. This chain connects TRBV4-3 to TRBJ2-2, with a tentative D call TRBD1 (7 bases). The TCR originated in a boy under two years old who had a stem cell transplant for SCID, so the T cells may come from the graft donor. The CDR3 bases are TGCGCCAGCAGCCAAGATGCGCAGGGGGGACGCACCGGGGAGCTGTTTTTT. Translating gives CASSQDAQGGRTGELFF.